The clone carrying this TCR beta chain appeared a single time. The antigen is unknown. CDR3 length: 13 amino acids. V gave up 6 bases and J gave up 3 bases, with 12 bases separating them. Germline values: CDR1 MNHEY, CDR2 SVGAGI. The sample originates from a study of shared clonotypes between healthy human individuals. Findings of the study overall: Inspection by rarefaction showed sorted-subset sequencing to be incomplete despite large depth. The sharing of about 5.3% of naive CD4 clonotypes was seen across a few donors.

Caucasian adults living in Nashville, Tennessee, provided all samples. Splitting of CD4+ cells produced CD45RA+ naive and CD45RA-negative memory subsets. Using immunoSEQ multiplex PCR, the repertoire was profiled, and TCRdb retains in-frame clones only, with some absent. This sample has about 2.4 million clones, with 93% found just once. V and J are TRBV6-5 and TRBJ2-7; TRBD2 is a possible D gene (6 bases). The TCR originated in a man younger than 30 in good health. Some clones in this sample may be carry-over from other donors' samples. Sequencing was performed on naive CD4+ T cells from PBMCs. Subset meaning: CD45RA+ positively selected. The CDR3 loop reads CASSRLGGYEQYF. The CDR3 bases are TGTGCCAGCAGCCGCTTGGGGGGCTACGAGCAGTACTTC.